The 26 T cell receptor beta chains listed next were all sequenced from one sample in a study of shared clonotypes between healthy human individuals. Sequencing used immunoSEQ multiplex PCR; TCRdb keeps in-frame clones, though not all of them. This table holds some 490,000 clones, 60% to 80% found once. The specimen sequenced was PBMCs. All receptors come from a middle-aged woman in good health. Some clones in this sample may be carry-over from other donors' samples.

With regard to this clone: Within the sample, other DNA sequences also encode this same CDR3. The J gene is TRBJ2-6, the V gene TRBV15; D is unclear. V shed 1 base and J shed 1 base, with 5 bases lying between them. The CDR3 spans 15 residues. Germline V gene sequence: CDR1 LNHNV, CDR2 YYDKDF (reference sequence). The CDR3 DNA reads TGTGCCACCAGCAGAGGGGTATCTGGGGCCAACGTCCTGACTTTC. Translating gives CATSRGVSGANVLTF.

This clone was seen a single time. The CDR3 DNA is TGTGCCAGCTCACCCCAGGGGTCGAGGGAGCAGTACTTC. Translation: CASSPQGSREQYF. The chain carries TRBV18 and TRBJ2-7; D might be TRBD1 (6 bases). V shed 3 bases and J shed 7 bases, with 13 bases lying between them. Germline CDR1 KGHSH, CDR2 LQKENI. The CDR3 runs to 13 residues. Filled out from reference TRBV18 and TRBJ2-7, the complete variable domain reads NAGVMQNPRHLVRRRGQEARLRCSPMKGHSHVYWYRQLPEEGLKFMVYLQKENIIDESGMPKERFSAEFPKEGPSILRIQQVVRGDSAAYFCASSPQGSREQYFGPGTRLTVT.

This clone occurred once. Other DNA sequences from this sample encode an identical CDR3 as well. The J gene is TRBJ2-7, the V gene TRBV5-1, with 9 bases that match TRBD1. CDR1 and CDR2 (germline): SGHRS, YFSETQ. Trimming took 4 bases from V and 1 from J; bases not matched to a gene: 3. CDR3 length: 14 residues. The CDR3 here is CASSPGTGSYEQYF. Here the CDR3 DNA reads TGCGCCAGCAGCCCCGGGACAGGGTCCTACGAGCAGTACTTC.

V is TRBV5-1 and J is TRBJ2-4, with 8 bases that match TRBD1. V dropped 0 bases and J dropped 7; count of bases not matched to a gene: 3. CDR1 is SGHRS, CDR2 YFSETQ, per germline. This CDR3 contains 14 residues. CDR3 DNA sequence: TGCGCCAGCAGCTTGGAGACAGGGGAGAACATTCAGTACTTC. Amino acid sequence: CASSLETGENIQYF. Variable domain in full (rest from reference TRBV5-1 and TRBJ2-4): KAGVTQTPRYLIKTRGQQVTLSCSPISGHRSVSWYQQTPGQGLQFLFEYFSETQRNKGNFPGRFSGRQFSNSRSEMNVSTLELGDSALYLCASSLETGENIQYFGAGTRLSVL.

The chain has TRBV15 and TRBJ2-7, with D possibly being TRBD2 (5 bases). The CDR3 spans 17 residues. Trimming removed 0 bases from V and 2 bases from J, with 17 bases in between. Germline-derived CDR1 and CDR2 are LNHNV and YYDKDF (reference sequence). The CDR3 here is CATSRDLSPDSTYEQYF. As DNA, the CDR3 is TGTGCCACCAGCAGAGACCTCTCCCCGGACTCTACCTACGAGCAGTACTTC. Complete variable domain (other parts from reference TRBV15 and TRBJ2-7): DAMVIQNPRYQVTQFGKPVTLSCSQTLNHNVMYWYQQKSSQAPKLLFHYYDKDFNNEADTPDNFQSRRPNTSFCFLDIRSPGLGDTAMYLCATSRDLSPDSTYEQYFGPGTRLTVT.

This clone turned up a few times. The gene calls are TRBV4-3 and TRBJ2-5; no reliable D call. The germline gives CDR1 LGHNA, CDR2 YSLEER. Trimming stripped 0 bases from V and 5 bases from J, with 13 bases between. This CDR3 has 15 amino acids. CDR3 sequence: CASSQDTVRTETQYF. The CDR3 nucleotides read TGCGCCAGCAGCCAAGATACGGTGAGAACGGAGACCCAGTACTTC.

The rearrangement joins TRBV5-1 to TRBJ1-1, with D possibly TRBD1 on 5 matching bases. The CDR3 spans 14 residues. V dropped 4 bases and J dropped 2 bases, with 12 bases sitting between them. Germline CDR1 SGHRS, CDR2 YFSETQ. CDR3 amino acids: CASSNPTENTEAFF. CDR3 in DNA: TGCGCCAGCAGCAACCCGACAGAAAACACTGAAGCTTTCTTT.

This clone was counted only a few times. This chain joins TRBV7-3 and TRBJ2-1; D uncertain. Germline assignment: CDR1 SGHTA and CDR2 FQGTGA. Between the trimmed V and J ends, which lost 10 bases and 0 bases, there was a span of 16 bases. This CDR3 is 15 amino acids long. The chain's CDR3 is CATAYEASSYNEQFF. The CDR3 DNA reads TGTGCCACAGCGTATGAGGCCAGCTCCTACAATGAGCAGTTCTTC.

As for this clone: The sample contains more than one DNA sequence encoding this CDR3. V is TRBV28 and J is TRBJ2-7, with D maybe TRBD1 (5 bases). The CDR3 has 12 amino acids. CDR1 is MDHEN and CDR2 is SYDVKM in the germline V gene. The germline V and J ends were trimmed by 3 bases and 2 bases, with 5 bases remaining between them. The CDR3 loop is CASSLDTYEQYF. The CDR3 DNA sequence: TGTGCCAGCAGTTTGGACACCTACGAGCAGTACTTC.

The rearrangement joins TRBV5-1 to TRBJ2-7; weak D call: TRBD1 (6 bases). Trimming shortened V by 0 bases and J by 3 bases, and 16 bases separated the two germline ends. In germline, CDR1 is SGHRS, CDR2 YFSETQ. This CDR3 is built from 16 residues. Here the CDR3 DNA reads TGCGCCAGCAGCTTGGCCCCGGGACAATCGGTCTACGAGCAGTACTTC. It encodes CASSLAPGQSVYEQYF. The full variable domain, with the rest looked up from reference TRBV5-1 and TRBJ2-7, is KAGVTQTPRYLIKTRGQQVTLSCSPISGHRSVSWYQQTPGQGLQFLFEYFSETQRNKGNFPGRFSGRQFSNSRSEMNVSTLELGDSALYLCASSLAPGQSVYEQYFGPGTRLTVT.

This sequence joins TRBV11-2 and TRBJ2-7, with TRBD2 identical over 10 bases. Germline V gene lookup returns CDR1 SGHAT and CDR2 FQNNGV. This CDR3 contains 16 residues. Trimming at V came to 1 base and at J to 5 bases, leaving 8 bases not matched to a gene. CDR3 DNA: TGTGCCAGCAGCTTAGGCGCTAGCGGGAGAGCCGACGAGCAGTACTTC. This gives the protein CASSLGASGRADEQYF.

This sequence joins TRBV5-3 and TRBJ1-5; 7 bases are a match to TRBD1. TRBV5-3 is an ORF, with its function uncertain. The CDR3 covers 14 residues. The V segment lost 8 bases and the J segment 5 bases; nucleotides outside the gene matches: 10. In DNA form, the CDR3 reads TGTGCCAGCAGCCCGAGTCAGGGGGATCAGCCCCAGCATTTT. Translating it yields CASSPSQGDQPQHF.

There are a few counts of this clone. The chain combines TRBV7-8 with TRBJ1-3, with D uncertain. Germline loops: CDR1 SGHVS, CDR2 FQNEAQ. Trimming stripped 5 bases from V and 4 bases from J, with 15 bases between. CDR3 size: 15 residues. CDR3 bases: TGTGCCAGCAGCCATACTTCCCTTTTGGGAAACACCATATATTTT. It specifies CASSHTSLLGNTIYF.

This chain uses TRBV19 with TRBJ2-5, with D possibly being TRBD1 or TRBD2 (5 bases each). Germline CDR1 is LNHDA and CDR2 is SQIVND (reference sequence). The CDR3 sequence is 14 residues long. Trimming cost V 3 bases and J 1 base, with 9 bases left between them. This CDR3 reads CASSIVGTQETQYF. The DNA of the CDR3 is TGTGCCAGTAGTATTGTGGGGACCCAAGAGACCCAGTACTTC.

CDR3 region: CASRPWEVNTGELFF. The CDR3 coding sequence is TGTGCCAGCAGGCCCTGGGAGGTCAACACCGGGGAGCTGTTTTTT. J is TRBJ2-2 and V is TRBV7-7, with D maybe TRBD2 (6 bases). CDR1 is SSHAT and CDR2 is FNYEAQ in the germline V gene (reference sequence). This CDR3 spans 15 amino acids. V lost 6 bases to trimming and J lost 2 bases, with 13 bases between them.

V is TRBV9 and J is TRBJ2-3; TRBD2 matches at 7 bases. Germline V gene data show CDR1 as SGDLS and CDR2 as YYNGEE. V lost 8 bases, J lost 2 bases, and 11 bases stayed unmatched. The CDR3 runs 15 residues. DNA for the CDR3: TGTGCCAGTTCCACATCTAGCGGCTTCACAGATACGCAGTATTTT. Translating gives CASSTSSGFTDTQYF.

The chain employs TRBV6-6 and TRBJ2-3, with D unresolved. CDR1 and CDR2 from the germline V gene are MNHNY and SVGAGI (reference sequence). V shed 7 bases and J shed 0 bases, with 11 bases lying between them. This CDR3 is 14 amino acids long. For the CDR3, the DNA is TGTGCCAGCAAAGTACGAGCTAGCACAGATACGCAGTATTTT. It translates to CASKVRASTDTQYF.

The CDR3 here is CASSEEAGGSYEQYF. The CDR3, as DNA: TGTGCCAGCAGTGAAGAGGCAGGGGGTTCCTACGAGCAGTACTTC. V is TRBV6-1 and J is TRBJ2-7; 7 bases match TRBD1. This CDR3 is 15 amino acids long. J was trimmed by 1 base and V by 1 base; bases with no gene match: 4. In germline, CDR1 is MNHNS, CDR2 SASEGT.

This clone was seen ten or more times. The V call is TRBV7-2, the J call TRBJ1-2, with D possibly TRBD1 on 5 matching bases. V was clipped by 2 bases and J by 6 bases, with 10 bases between them. Germline V CDR1 and CDR2: SGHTA, FQGNSA. The CDR3 spans 13 residues. CDR3 nucleotides: TGTGCCAGCAGCTTATGGCAGGGCCATGGCTACACCTTC. Its protein product is CASSLWQGHGYTF. Full variable domain (outside the CDR3, taken from reference TRBV7-2 and TRBJ1-2): GAGVSQSPSNKVTEKGKDVELRCDPISGHTALYWYRQSLGQGLEFLIYFQGNSAPDKSGLPSDRFSAERTGGSVSTLTIQRTQQEDSAVYLCASSLWQGHGYTFGSGTRLTVV.

The J gene is TRBJ2-2, the V gene TRBV11-2; a possible D gene is TRBD2 (5 bases). This CDR3 contains 15 residues. V was cut by 5 bases and J by 5 bases, with 15 bases left in between. Germline V CDR1 and CDR2: SGHAT, FQNNGV. CDR3 coding DNA: TGTGCCAGCAGCCGGTACGAGGGTCTAACCGGGGAGCTGTTTTTT. Protein product: CASSRYEGLTGELFF.

The chain employs TRBV7-2 and TRBJ1-5, with D perhaps TRBD1 (6 bases). Germline values: CDR1 SGHTA, CDR2 FQGNSA. V dropped 6 bases and J dropped 4 bases, with 19 bases sitting between them. The CDR3 is 16 residues long. The CDR3 region is CASSGATGEWNQPQHF. In DNA, the CDR3 is TGTGCCAGCAGTGGGGCGACAGGTGAGTGGAATCAGCCCCAGCATTTT. The full variable domain, rest sourced from reference TRBV7-2 and TRBJ1-5, is GAGVSQSPSNKVTEKGKDVELRCDPISGHTALYWYRQSLGQGLEFLIYFQGNSAPDKSGLPSDRFSAERTGGSVSTLTIQRTQQEDSAVYLCASSGATGEWNQPQHFGDGTRLSIL.

This chain links TRBV6-1 with TRBJ1-1, with 8 nucleotides matching TRBD1. The V gene's germline CDR1 is MNHNS and CDR2 SASEGT. The CDR3 contains 14 residues. The ends lost 2 bases at V and 11 bases at J; junction bases unmatched: 10. Written as DNA, the CDR3 is TGTGCCAGCAGTGAAATCGCCGGGACAGGTTTGGCTTTCTTT. It translates to CASSEIAGTGLAFF.

The chain is built from TRBV4-3 and TRBJ2-5, with 8 bases aligning to TRBD2. This CDR3 has 17 residues. Germline CDR1 LGHNA, CDR2 YSLEER. V gave up 0 bases and J gave up 2 bases; unmatched junction bases: 8. The CDR3 DNA reads as TGCGCCAGCAGCCAAGATCTGCTAGCGGGCCCGCAAGAGACCCAGTACTTC. Amino acid sequence: CASSQDLLAGPQETQYF.

This sequence joins TRBV18 and TRBJ2-7, with 12 nucleotides matching TRBD1. Germline V gene sequence: CDR1 KGHSH, CDR2 LQKENI. V trimming: 6 bases; J trimming: 7 bases; junction bases outside the gene matches: 13. This CDR3 has 16 residues. CDR3 in DNA: TGTGCCAGCTCCTCTAAGCCGGGACAGGGGGCACGGGAGCAGTACTTC. Translation: CASSSKPGQGAREQYF.

V usage is TRBV7-9 and J usage is TRBJ1-3; a weak D match, TRBD1 (5 bases). V lost 11 bases and J 1 base, leaving 12 bases between the germline ends. This CDR3 is built from 13 residues. Germline V lookup: CDR1 SEHNR, CDR2 FQNEAQ (reference sequence). The DNA of the CDR3 is TGTGCCGGCGAGAGGGGTTCTGGAAACACCATATATTTT. This encodes CAGERGSGNTIYF.

In this sample, this clone turned up a few times. This chain uses TRBV5-1 with TRBJ2-1; the D gene is possibly TRBD2 (6 bases). Germline V lookup: CDR1 SGHRS, CDR2 YFSETQ. This CDR3 has 13 amino acids. Trimming removed 7 bases from V and 8 bases from J, with 16 bases in between. CDR3 residues: CASLLSPGDEQFF. In DNA, the CDR3 is TGCGCCAGCCTTCTCAGTCCGGGGGATGAGCAGTTCTTC.